Shown below are 6 T cell receptor beta chains from a single sample sequenced in a study of CD8 T cells in Susac syndrome. It was with random hexamers that about 0.45 to 1 ug RNA was reverse transcribed. A single record per CDR3 protein comes from TCRdb applying MiXCR to the immunoSEQ multiplex PCR reads. Of over 300,000 distinct CDR3 sequences in the sample, about 90% were seen once. Material for sequencing was CD4+ T cells from PBMCs. All receptors come from a human donor with multiple sclerosis.

The chain has TRBV2 and TRBJ1-4; D remains ambiguous. Germline-derived CDR1 and CDR2 are SNHLY and FYNNEI. The CDR3 has 15 amino acids. V lost 2 bases, J lost 5 bases, and 12 bases lay in between. DNA for the CDR3: TGTGCCAGCAGTGAAAATCAGGCGATCAATGAAAAACTGTTTTTT. Encoded protein: CASSENQAINEKLFF.

The chain joins TRBV7-9 to TRBJ2-1; the D gene is possibly TRBD2 (5 bases). The CDR3 spans 15 residues. V lost 5 bases to trimming and J lost 14 bases, with 25 bases between them. CDR1 and CDR2 from the germline V gene are SEHNR and FQNEAQ (reference sequence). The CDR3 DNA follows: TGTGCCAGCAGCGGGCAGGTGGCGGGCGTGAAAGGCGAGTTCTTC. This sequence encodes CASSGQVAGVKGEFF.

The V gene is TRBV6-5, the J gene TRBJ2-3, with D possibly matching TRBD2 (5 bases). The CDR3 runs to 15 residues. Germline values: CDR1 MNHEY, CDR2 SVGAGI. V lost 2 bases, J lost 1 base, and 10 bases lay in between. Here the CDR3 reads CASSYRRTGTDTQYF. In DNA form, the CDR3 reads TGTGCCAGCAGTTACCGTAGGACTGGCACAGATACGCAGTATTTT.

V gene TRBV4-2 combines with J gene TRBJ2-5; no reliable D call. V lost 4 bases and J 1 base, leaving 10 bases between the germline ends. Germline V lookup: CDR1 LGHNA, CDR2 YNFKEQ. The CDR3 extends over 14 amino acids. CDR3: CASSRRTAQETQYF. The CDR3 nucleotides read TGTGCCAGCAGCCGGCGAACAGCCCAAGAGACCCAGTACTTC.

The chain is built from TRBV5-8 and TRBJ1-5; the match to TRBD1 covers 7 bases. The V gene's germline CDR1 is SGHTS and CDR2 YDEGEE. The V segment lost 5 bases and the J segment 2 bases; nucleotides outside the gene matches: 7. The CDR3 spans 15 residues. In nucleotides, the CDR3 is TGTGCCAGCAGACCCACCCAGGGGGGCAATCAGCCCCAGCATTTT. Amino acids: CASRPTQGGNQPQHF. Full variable domain (remainder filled in from reference TRBV5-8 and TRBJ1-5): EAGVTQSPTHLIKTRGQQATLRCSPISGHTSVYWYQQALGLGLQFLLWYDEGEERNRGNFPPRFSGRQFPNYSSELNVNALELEDSALYLCASRPTQGGNQPQHFGDGTRLSIL.

The CDR3 reads CASRGLTNEQFF. In nucleotides, the CDR3 is TGTGCCAGCAGAGGGCTTACTAATGAGCAGTTCTTC. This chain connects TRBV2 to TRBJ2-1, with no clear D. Trimming took off 6 bases at V and 7 bases at J, with 10 bases between the two ends. The germline V gene encodes CDR1 SNHLY and CDR2 FYNNEI. This CDR3 spans 12 amino acids.